This TCR beta chain was documented in a study of post-analysis software for immune sequencing data. Whole-study context: Clinical courses comprised relapsing-remitting, secondary progressive and progressive-relapsing multiple sclerosis. Study-level points and caveats: Five TRBV segments occurring more often in patients than controls included TRBV5-6, TRBV5-1 and TRBV20-1. Comparison with controls showed significantly lower normalized Chao1 diversity in multiple sclerosis patients.

The CDR3 covers 16 residues. V was clipped by 1 base and J by 2 bases, with 13 bases between them. CDR1 and CDR2 (germline): SGHNT, YYREEE (reference sequence). A remark on this clonotype: Antigen unknown.

cDNA libraries of TCR beta carried unique molecular identifiers. A single record per CDR3 protein comes from TCRdb applying MiXCR to the PCR reads. The sample yields 400,000 to 500,000 distinct CDR3 sequences, 30% to 45% seen once. The clonotype was recovered from a girl aged 2-10 years with multiple sclerosis. What was sequenced was blood. The rearrangement uses TRBV5-4 and TRBJ2-1; possibly TRBD2 for D (7 bases). CDR3 sequence (DNA): TGTGCCAGCAGCTTGAGCGGGACAACAGCCTACAATGAGCAGTTCTTC. It yields the protein CASSLSGTTAYNEQFF.